This is a list of T cell receptor beta chains from one sample in a study of Ad26.COV2.S vaccination and SARS-CoV-2 variants. Some clones are missing from TCRdb's copy, which holds only in-frame ones; the method was immunoSEQ multiplex PCR. In the table there are about 400,000 clones, over 75% of which are singletons. Here the sequenced sample was peripheral blood, taken in a trial of Ad26.COV2.S vaccine versus placebo. These receptors came from a person between 18 and 60 years old who received the Ad26.COV2.S COVID-19 vaccine or a placebo. CDR3s leave out the opening cysteine and the closing phenylalanine or tryptophan.

V	J	CDR3
TRBV5-1	TRBJ2-5	ASSPGLAGPQETQY
TRBV2	TRBJ2-5	ASTGIGTSRETQY
TRBV6-4	TRBJ1-5	ASSAKTDQPQH
TRBV4-1	TRBJ2-3	ASSQSGLAGASGADTQY
TRBV11-2	TRBJ2-7	ASSFGTDYEQY
TRBV14	TRBJ1-2	ASSQLPTGPGYT
TRBV18	TRBJ1-1	ASSRKPNTEAF
TRBV5-1	TRBJ2-5	ASSTGQGQETQY
TRBV5-1	TRBJ2-1	ASSLADGGRAWNEQF
TRBV7-2	TRBJ2-6	ASSQTSSGANVLT
TRBV6-5	TRBJ2-7	ASTDSSYEQY
TRBV28	TRBJ2-6	ASRRARSGANVLT
TRBV7-9	TRBJ2-1	ASSLGTGGYEQF
TRBV30	TRBJ1-1	AWSVRRVTEAF
TRBV7-9	TRBJ2-2	ASSTAQGIGTGELF
TRBV12-3/TRBV12-4	TRBJ2-3	ASRPLGTDTQY
TRBV3-1/TRBV3-2	TRBJ2-2	ASSQETGELF
TRBV10-2	TRBJ2-7	ASLPFGVYEQY
TRBV28	TRBJ2-5	ASSFPDASMRTQY
TRBV9	TRBJ2-5	ASSTETGGLETQY
TRBV5-1	TRBJ2-7	ASSPGLTYEQY
TRBV4-2	TRBJ2-3	ASSQGTGADTQY
TRBV11-2	TRBJ2-1	ASSLTSAIEQF
TRBV19	TRBJ1-2	ASSGARGGYGYT
TRBV21-1	TRBJ1-1	ASIVFPLVGIHTEAF
TRBV4-1	TRBJ2-3	ASSQGGGAADTQY
TRBV28	TRBJ1-2	ASRNRGPYGYT
TRBV5-4	TRBJ1-1	ASSLDVSLGEAF
TRBV15	TRBJ2-7	ATSRPGLGSSYEQY
TRBV7-2	TRBJ1-5	ASSLGGNNQPQH
TRBV7-9	TRBJ2-2	ASSPSSGRHTGELF
TRBV12-3/TRBV12-4	TRBJ1-1	ASRWGRNTEAF
TRBV9	TRBJ2-2	ASSPRTPANTGELF
TRBV7-9	TRBJ1-4	ASSLKTGGRDEKLF
TRBV20-1	TRBJ1-2	SASDDYYGYT
TRBV5-1	TRBJ1-2	ASSLGPMSGYT
TRBV5-4	TRBJ2-7	ASSPGQGGYEQY
TRBV2	TRBJ2-2	ASLGGTGELF
TRBV18	TRBJ1-2	ASSTTGERGYT
TRBV19	TRBJ2-6	ASSTHIPRTGGSGANVLT
TRBV27	TRBJ2-3	ASSLFGAGVVGDTQY
TRBV14	TRBJ1-3	ASSQIRSRDTIY
TRBV5-1	TRBJ1-3	ASSLYSGTYSGNTIY
TRBV19	TRBJ2-1	ASSVPTGSSYNEQF
TRBV5-1	TRBJ2-1	ASSTIAGGHEQF
TRBV15	TRBJ2-5	ATSQAGAQY
TRBV7-3	TRBJ2-1	ASSVGTGGYNEQF
TRBV30	TRBJ1-4	ACQTGTGYNEKLF
TRBV5-1	TRBJ2-3	ASSLAPGSTDTQY
TRBV13	TRBJ1-2	ASNLDRGGDGYT
TRBV11-2	TRBJ2-7	ASSTLTSATAYEQY
TRBV29-1	TRBJ2-1	SVGLGVYNEQF
TRBV3-1/TRBV3-2	TRBJ2-2	ASSLVGGELF
TRBV2	TRBJ1-2	ASSPGRGEGYT
TRBV28	TRBJ2-1	ASSLSRQDWGNEQF
TRBV29-1	TRBJ1-1	SVARGEGTEAF
TRBV4-3	TRBJ1-4	ASSQDRTGREKLF
TRBV6-5	TRBJ2-7	ASRTGTGSSYEQY
TRBV28	TRBJ1-4	ASSLAGQGNEKLF
TRBV7-2	TRBJ2-3	ASSLQQGRTDTQY